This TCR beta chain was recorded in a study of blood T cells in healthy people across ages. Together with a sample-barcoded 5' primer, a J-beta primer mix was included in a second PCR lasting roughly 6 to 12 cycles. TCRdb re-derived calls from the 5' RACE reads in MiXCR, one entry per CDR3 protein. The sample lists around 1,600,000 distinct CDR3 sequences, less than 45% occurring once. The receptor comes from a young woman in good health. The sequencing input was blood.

DNA for the CDR3: TGTGCCAGCAGCGTAGGGGGTCAGGGTAATGAGCAGTTCTTC. This translates into CASSVGGQGNEQFF. This sequence joins TRBV9 and TRBJ2-1, with D perhaps matching TRBD1 (5 bases). Germline V gives CDR1 SGDLS, CDR2 YYNGEE. CDR3 length: 14 amino acids. Trimming stripped 0 bases from V and 7 bases from J, with 11 bases between.